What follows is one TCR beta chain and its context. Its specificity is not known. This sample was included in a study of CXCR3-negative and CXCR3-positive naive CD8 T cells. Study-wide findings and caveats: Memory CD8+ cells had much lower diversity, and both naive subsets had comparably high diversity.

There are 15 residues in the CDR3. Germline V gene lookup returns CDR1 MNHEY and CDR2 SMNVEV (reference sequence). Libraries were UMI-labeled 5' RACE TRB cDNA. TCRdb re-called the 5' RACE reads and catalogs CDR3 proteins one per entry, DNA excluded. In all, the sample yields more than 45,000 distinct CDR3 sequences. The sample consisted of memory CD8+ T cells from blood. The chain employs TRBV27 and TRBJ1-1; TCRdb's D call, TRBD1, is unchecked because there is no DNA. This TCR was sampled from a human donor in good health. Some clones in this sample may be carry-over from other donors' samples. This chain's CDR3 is CASSLSGTGFTEAFF.